Detailed here is one T cell receptor beta chain. These data are taken from a study of low-dose radiotherapy and immunotherapy resistance in tumors. Looking at the study overall: Oral administration of aspirin 300 mg daily occurred for four cycles, commencing at cycle 1 day 1.

Both TCRalpha and TCRbeta chains were reverse transcribed with V-gene-specific primers. TCRs underwent 20 PCR cycles of amplification with a constant-region primer and V-primer adapter. In vitro transcription amplified the mRNA that had been isolated. TCRdb used MiXCR to reprocess the reads, holding one entry per CDR3 protein. The repertoire includes about 89,000 distinct CDR3 sequences, under 9.5% of them detected once, and approximately 0.98% sits in the top ten. The V segment lost 5 bases and the J segment 4 bases; nucleotides outside the gene matches: 6. This CDR3 contains 15 residues. CDR1 LNHDA and CDR2 SQIVND come from the germline V gene (reference sequence). The time point is: before trial treatment. Donors were dosed with nivolumab and ipilimumab; they also received aspirin, low-dose cyclophosphamide and low-dose radiotherapy.

The sequences come from PBMCs, collected before treatment. The rearrangement joins TRBV19 to TRBJ2-1, with 9 bases aligning to TRBD1. This TCR derives from a male donor with prostate cancer. The CDR3 DNA reads TGTGCCAGTAGTCCCAGCGGGACAGGGTACAATGAGCAGTTCTTC. Translating it yields CASSPSGTGYNEQFF.